The rows below give T cell receptor beta chains drawn from one sample of a study of T cell changes during pregnancy in multiple sclerosis. Assay used: immunoSEQ multiplex PCR; TCRdb lists only in-frame clones, some missing. This sample has around 61,000 clones, with about 87% found just once. The sample consisted of peripheral blood from another person, used as feeder cells. The source of these receptors is a human donor whose cells served as feeder cells for cultures in a pregnancy study. The CDR3 runs from the conserved cysteine through the conserved F or W. Each record gives: CDR3 length, V gene, clone size, D gene, J gene, CDR3 protein, CDR3 DNA. D genes are given only for firm matches. The size of a clone is reported for some rows only, either as once, few or many, or as a class for expanded clones.

>13|TRBV5-1|once|.|TRBJ1-1
CASMGRGGTEAFF
TGCGCCAGCATGGGCAGAGGGGGAACTGAAGCTTTCTTT
>17|TRBV29-1|.|TRBD2|TRBJ2-1
CSVEDAAGGSSYNEQFF
TGCAGCGTTGAAGACGCCGCGGGAGGGAGCTCCTACAATGAGCAGTTCTTC
>15|TRBV4-3|few|TRBD2|TRBJ2-1
CASSQGLAGYNEQFF
TGCGCCAGCAGCCAAGGGCTAGCGGGCTACAATGAGCAGTTCTTC
>14|TRBV7-3|.|.|TRBJ2-3
CASSLSHGADTQYF
TGTGCCAGCAGCTTATCCCACGGCGCAGATACGCAGTATTTT
>15|TRBV11-3|.|.|TRBJ1-2
CASSLEPRAQAHYTF
TGTGCCAGCAGCTTAGAACCAAGGGCACAGGCTCATTACACCTTC
>13|TRBV7-2|.|.|TRBJ1-5
CASSERTAQPQHF
TGTGCCAGCAGCGAGAGGACAGCGCAGCCCCAGCATTTT
>13|TRBV9|.|.|TRBJ1-1
CASSVDGGISAFF
TGTGCCAGCAGCGTAGATGGGGGCATATCGGCTTTCTTT
>11|TRBV20-1|.|TRBD1|TRBJ1-2
CSATGGGGYTF
TGCAGTGCCACAGGGGGCGGAGGCTACACCTTC
>16|TRBV19|.|TRBD1|TRBJ2-7
CASNPRLGQGSGEQYF
TGTGCCAGTAACCCGAGGTTGGGACAGGGGAGCGGCGAGCAGTACTTC
>12|TRBV5-1|few|.|TRBJ2-7
CASSLGNYEQYF
TGCGCCAGCAGCTTGGGCAATTACGAGCAGTACTTC
>12|TRBV14|.|.|TRBJ2-7
CASSHPGAKQYF
TGTGCCAGCAGCCACCCGGGGGCTAAACAGTACTTC
>16|TRBV15|.|.|TRBJ1-4
CATSRDGRGINEKLFF
TGTGCCACCAGCAGAGATGGGAGAGGTATAAACGAAAAACTGTTTTTT
>14|TRBV7-7|.|.|TRBJ1-5
CASNPPWSNQPQHF
TGTGCTAGCAACCCCCCCTGGAGCAATCAGCCCCAGCATTTT
>12|TRBV6-7|.|.|TRBJ2-5
CASRGDQETQYF
TGTGCCAGCAGAGGGGACCAGGAGACCCAGTACTTC
>18|TRBV1|.|.|TRBJ2-6
CTSSHGGLSQSRANVLTF
TGCACCAGCAGCCATGGTGGTTTGTCACAAAGTCGGGCCAACGTCCTGACTTTC
>13|TRBV19|.|.|TRBJ2-5
CASRAGARETQYF
TGTGCCAGTAGGGCGGGGGCACGAGAGACCCAGTACTTC
>13|TRBV7-9|few|.|TRBJ2-5
CASSIQGPETQYF
TGTGCCAGCAGCATACAGGGCCCGGAGACCCAGTACTTC
>14|TRBV6-5|.|.|TRBJ1-6
CASSYDNYNSPLHF
TGTGCCAGCAGTTACGACAACTATAATTCACCCCTCCACTTT
>14|TRBV6-5|.|.|TRBJ1-1
CASSYGGRDTEAFF
TGTGCCAGCAGTTACGGGGGAAGGGACACTGAAGCTTTCTTT
>10|TRBV7-2|.|.|TRBJ1-1
CASSGRSAFF
TGTGCCAGCAGTGGAAGATCGGCTTTCTTT
>16|TRBV5-1|.|TRBD2|TRBJ2-2
CATGLAGGTNTGELFF
TGCGCCACCGGACTAGCGGGGGGAACCAACACCGGGGAGCTGTTTTTT
>14|TRBV19|.|.|TRBJ2-7
CASSTTGSSYEQYF
TGTGCCAGTAGCACAACAGGGAGCTCCTACGAGCAGTACTTC
>19|TRBV5-6|.|TRBD2|TRBJ2-3
CASFSGTSGESDSPDTQYF
TGTGCCAGCTTTTCCGGGACTAGCGGGGAGAGCGATTCCCCAGATACGCAGTATTTT
>11|TRBV29-1|once|.|TRBJ1-1
CSVDENTEAFF
TGCAGCGTTGATGAGAACACTGAAGCTTTCTTT
>16|TRBV9|.|TRBD2|TRBJ2-3
CASSVEGLAGEDTQYF
TGTGCCAGCAGCGTAGAGGGACTAGCGGGAGAAGATACGCAGTATTTT
>14|TRBV5-1|.|.|TRBJ2-7
CASSLGTNSYEQYF
TGCGCCAGCAGCTTGGGGACAAACTCCTACGAGCAGTACTTC
>17|TRBV23-1|.|TRBD2|TRBJ2-1
CASSQSTASGYYNEQFF
TGCGCCAGCAGTCAATCGACGGCTAGCGGGTATTACAATGAGCAGTTCTTC
>16|TRBV9|.|.|TRBJ2-7
CASSPSVHEQGFEQYF
TGTGCCAGCAGCCCTTCTGTGCACGAACAGGGCTTCGAGCAGTACTTC
>13|TRBV30|.|.|TRBJ2-3
CAWSLRVRGTQYF
TGTGCCTGGAGTTTGCGGGTCCGCGGTACGCAGTATTTT
>14|TRBV5-4|.|TRBD1|TRBJ1-2
CASSETGTGGGYTF
TGTGCCAGCAGCGAAACCGGGACAGGGGGAGGCTACACCTTC
>16|TRBV4-1|.|.|TRBJ1-3
CASSDGRQFSGNTIYF
TGCGCCAGCAGCGACGGACGTCAGTTCTCTGGAAACACCATATATTTT
>13|TRBV29-1|.|.|TRBJ1-2
CSVEGRGNYGYTF
TGCAGCGTTGAAGGTAGAGGGAACTATGGCTACACCTTC
>14|TRBV28|.|TRBD1|TRBJ1-2
CASSLLNTGGGYTF
TGTGCCAGCAGTTTATTGAACACAGGGGGTGGCTACACCTTC
>14|TRBV6-5|.|.|TRBJ2-7
CASSYSMGLSEQYF
TGTGCCAGCAGTTACTCGATGGGCCTATCCGAGCAGTACTTC
>15|TRBV13|.|.|TRBJ1-2
CASSLQVGGGRGYTF
TGTGCCAGCAGCTTACAAGTGGGCGGGGGGCGGGGCTACACCTTC
>12|TRBV30|.|.|TRBJ1-3
CAWNRVGNTIYF
TGTGCCTGGAACAGGGTTGGAAACACCATATATTTT
>14|TRBV6-4|.|.|TRBJ2-2
CASSDSMNTGELFF
TGTGCCAGCAGTGACTCAATGAACACCGGGGAGCTGTTTTTT
>16|TRBV7-9|once|.|TRBJ2-1
CASSPPGGSAYNEQFF
TGTGCCAGCAGCCCCCCAGGGGGGTCCGCTTACAATGAGCAGTTCTTC
>15|TRBV19|.|.|TRBJ1-5
CASRPRETVNQPQHF
TGTGCCAGTCGTCCCCGCGAGACAGTCAATCAGCCCCAGCATTTT
>16|TRBV5-4|.|.|TRBJ2-3
CASSLMSGASTDTQYF
TGTGCCAGCAGCTTAATGAGCGGAGCCAGCACAGATACGCAGTATTTT
>15|TRBV30|once|.|TRBJ1-4
CAWSDSHRVGEKLFF
TGTGCCTGGAGCGATTCCCACAGGGTCGGAGAAAAACTGTTTTTT
>13|TRBV6-5|.|.|TRBJ2-3
CASSSLRTDTQYF
TGTGCCAGCAGTTCACTACGAACAGATACGCAGTATTTT
>16|TRBV4-1|.|TRBD1|TRBJ1-2
CASSQLSDRGHYGYTF
TGCGCCAGCAGCCAACTTTCTGACAGGGGCCACTATGGCTACACCTTC
>18|TRBV7-2|few|TRBD2|TRBJ2-1
CASSLEGTSGRFYNEQFF
TGTGCCAGCAGCTTAGAAGGGACTAGCGGGAGGTTCTACAATGAGCAGTTCTTC
>15|TRBV7-6|.|TRBD2|TRBJ2-7
CASSLVSGSRNEQYF
TGTGCCAGCAGCTTAGTTAGCGGGAGTAGAAACGAGCAGTACTTC
>15|TRBV7-9|.|TRBD1|TRBJ2-1
CASSLGDRGENEQFF
TGTGCCAGCAGCTTAGGGGACAGGGGCGAAAATGAGCAGTTCTTC
>17|TRBV30|.|.|TRBJ2-3
CAWSESLRAGRTDTQYF
TGTGCCTGGAGTGAGTCTCTCCGTGCGGGGCGGACAGATACGCAGTATTTT
>15|TRBV5-4|.|.|TRBJ2-1
CASSSRSGTYNEQFF
TGTGCCAGCAGCTCAAGGAGCGGTACATACAATGAGCAGTTCTTC
>15|TRBV28|.|.|TRBJ1-2
CASNFPSTSNYGYTF
TGTGCCAGCAACTTTCCCAGTACATCTAACTATGGCTACACCTTC
>13|TRBV2|.|TRBD1|TRBJ1-5
CASRDRESQPQHF
TGTGCCAGCAGGGACAGGGAGAGTCAGCCCCAGCATTTT
>14|TRBV6-4|.|.|TRBJ2-2
CASAEGGEVGELFF
TGTGCCAGCGCTGAGGGGGGGGAGGTCGGGGAGCTGTTTTTT
>18|TRBV4-1|.|TRBD1|TRBJ1-6
CASSQGAPGTGGLSPLHF
TGCGCCAGCAGCCAAGGGGCTCCTGGGACAGGGGGTCTCTCACCCCTCCACTTT
>14|TRBV28|once|.|TRBJ2-3
CATLNGGRTDTQYF
TGTGCCACCCTCAACGGGGGCCGCACAGATACGCAGTATTTT
>14|TRBV30|.|TRBD2|TRBJ2-1
CAWSLGLADNEQFF
TGTGCCTGGAGTTTGGGACTAGCGGACAATGAGCAGTTCTTC